These 28 T cell receptor beta chains share one sample of origin, sequenced in a study of blood T cell repertoires in COVID-19. Generated by immunoSEQ multiplex PCR, the TCRdb table keeps only in-frame clones and is missing some. This sample has 50,000 or so clones; around 90% occur once, and the top ten carry under 4.5%. The sequencing sample was made of peripheral blood. These receptors were collected from a human donor in a cohort sampled during active COVID-19.

The chain employs TRBV10-3 and TRBJ2-5; tentatively, D is TRBD2 (6 bases). The germline gives CDR1 ENHRY, CDR2 SYGVKD. Trimming removed 6 bases from V and 3 bases from J, with 20 bases in between. This CDR3 contains 16 residues. In DNA form, the CDR3 reads TGTGCCATCAGGGCTGGAGGGGCGGTCTTTAAAGAGACCCAGTACTTC. Translating it yields CAIRAGGAVFKETQYF.

This chain connects TRBV7-2 to TRBJ2-7; 7 bases map to TRBD1. V gave up 3 bases and J gave up 5 bases; unmatched junction bases: 1. This CDR3 is built from 12 residues. Germline CDR1 reads SGHTA; CDR2 reads FQGNSA. The CDR3 DNA reads TGTGCCAGCAGCTTCGACAGGGACGAGCAGTACTTC. The encoded protein is CASSFDRDEQYF.

The chain joins TRBV28 to TRBJ2-1; possibly TRBD2 for D (5 bases). Germline CDR1 MDHEN, CDR2 SYDVKM. Between the trimmed V and J ends, which lost 1 base and 5 bases, there was a span of 9 bases. The CDR3 loop spans 14 amino acids. The CDR3: CASSLYKGDNEQFF. The CDR3 region has the DNA TGTGCCAGCAGTTTATATAAGGGAGACAATGAGCAGTTCTTC.

This chain links TRBV21-1 with TRBJ1-6; TRBD1 was called by the table and not checked on the DNA. TRBV21-1 is deemed a pseudogene. The CDR3 runs to 17 residues. This CDR3 reads CASSPNRDSLSNSPLHF. The CDR3 DNA reads TGTGCCAGCAGCCCCAACCGGGACAGCCTCTCGAATTCACCCCTCCACTTT.

V and J are TRBV6-5 and TRBJ1-5, with D tentatively TRBD1 (6 bases). V was cut by 4 bases and J by 0 bases, with 13 bases left in between. CDR1 and CDR2 from the germline V gene are MNHEY and SVGAGI. This CDR3 is 16 amino acids long. Here the CDR3 DNA reads TGTGCCAGCAGTTCAACAGGGATACTTAGCAATCAGCCCCAGCATTTT. Its protein product is CASSSTGILSNQPQHF.

This clone was picked up one time. The V call is TRBV11-3, the J call TRBJ1-2; a weak D match, TRBD1 (5 bases). The V end was cut by 2 bases, the J end by 4 bases, with 11 bases between. The V gene's germline CDR1 is SGHNT and CDR2 YENEEA. The CDR3 has 14 amino acids. CDR3 DNA: TGTGCCAGCAGCTTACGGGGGGAACTCTATGGCTACACCTTC. This codes for CASSLRGELYGYTF.

For the CDR3, the DNA is TGTGCCAGCAGCCACTCTAGCGGGGCCTACGAGCAGTACGTC. Its protein is CASSHSSGAYEQYV. V usage is TRBV7-8 and J usage is TRBJ2-7, with 9 bases that match TRBD2. The CDR3 runs 14 residues. Losses at the gene ends were 5 bases for V and 2 bases for J; bases not matched to a gene: 4. Germline values: CDR1 SGHVS, CDR2 FQNEAQ.

In DNA, the CDR3 is TGTGCCAGCAGCCAAGATACACTAACTGGAAACACCATATATTTT. Translated, it gives CASSQDTLTGNTIYF. V usage is TRBV3-1 (or the pseudogene TRBV3-2) and J usage is TRBJ1-3, with D unclear. CDR3 length: 15 residues. Germline V gives CDR1 LGHDT, CDR2 YNNKEL (reference sequence). The V and J ends lost 0 bases and 2 bases respectively, with 8 bases between them.

The chain combines TRBV6-5 with TRBJ2-7; D not resolved. The CDR3 covers 15 residues. V was pared by 6 bases and J by 5 bases, with 20 bases between. CDR1 is MNHEY and CDR2 is SVGAGI in the germline V gene. The CDR3 region is CASSPAMEIPNEQYV. The CDR3 region has the DNA TGTGCCAGCAGCCCAGCAATGGAGATCCCAAACGAGCAGTACGTC.

This chain joins TRBV6-5 and TRBJ2-7; tentatively, D is TRBD1 (6 bases). The V and J ends lost 6 bases and 5 bases respectively, with 17 bases between them. The CDR3 is made up of 14 amino acids. Germline V gene data show CDR1 as MNHEY and CDR2 as SVGAGI. This CDR3 is CASSAGTRGDEQYF. Here the CDR3 DNA reads TGTGCCAGCAGCGCTGGGACACGTGGGGACGAGCAGTACTTC.

This chain connects TRBV10-3 to TRBJ2-4, with D perhaps matching TRBD2 (6 bases). The length of the CDR3 is 11 residues. Per germline, CDR1 ENHRY and CDR2 SYGVKD. V was clipped by 5 bases and J by 15 bases, with 14 bases between them. The CDR3 bases are TGTGCCATCAGTAACGGGACTCGGACGTACTTC. This translates into CAISNGTRTYF.

The rearrangement links TRBV6-5 to TRBJ2-7; 12 bases line up with TRBD2. V shed 7 bases, J shed 3 bases, and the junction held 4 bases outside the gene matches. In germline, CDR1 is MNHEY, CDR2 SVGAGI. This CDR3 is built from 14 residues. Here the CDR3 DNA reads TGTGCCAGCACCAAGACTAGCGGGAGCTACGAGCAGTACTTC. This sequence encodes CASTKTSGSYEQYF.

The chain links TRBV5-1 to TRBJ2-5; TRBD1 matches at 7 bases. V was clipped by 4 bases and J by 1 base; unmatched bases: 4. Per germline, CDR1 SGHRS and CDR2 YFSETQ. This CDR3 has 14 residues. The CDR3 reads CASSLGTAQETQYF. In DNA form, the CDR3 reads TGCGCCAGCAGCCTGGGGACAGCCCAAGAGACCCAGTACTTC.

The gene calls are TRBV13 and TRBJ2-7; TRBD1 matches at 9 bases. The germline CDR1 and CDR2 sequences are PRHDT and FYEKMQ (reference sequence). This CDR3 comprises 17 residues. Losses at the gene ends were 5 bases for V and 4 bases for J; bases not matched to a gene: 15. The CDR3 is CASSTHDFQTGGYEQYV. Here the CDR3 DNA reads TGTGCCAGCAGCACACACGACTTCCAGACAGGGGGGTACGAGCAGTACGTC.

The CDR3 DNA sequence: TGTGCCACTGGGGGGGGCGCGCAGGAGACCCAGTACTTC. Its protein product is CATGGGAQETQYF. The chain couples TRBV5-4 to TRBJ2-5, with a weak D call TRBD2 (7 bases). Germline values: CDR1 SGHNT, CDR2 YYREEE (reference sequence). Deletions cut 9 bases from V and 5 bases from J, with 17 bases between. The CDR3 is made up of 13 amino acids.

This clone was seen just once. The chain combines TRBV9 with TRBJ1-2; 7 bases are a match to TRBD1. J gave up 1 base and V 0 bases, and 3 bases lay outside the gene matches. CDR1 is SGDLS and CDR2 is YYNGEE in the germline V gene. The CDR3 has 15 amino acids. The CDR3 sequence: CASSVGQGVNYGYTF. CDR3 nucleotide sequence: TGTGCCAGCAGCGTAGGACAGGGAGTTAACTATGGCTACACCTTC.

The chain combines TRBV3-1 (or the pseudogene TRBV3-2) with TRBJ2-7, with 10 bases aligning to TRBD1. Germline V CDR1 and CDR2: LGHDT, YNNKEL (reference sequence). The length of the CDR3 is 13 residues. V shed 3 bases and J 7 bases; nucleotides not matched to a gene: 3. The CDR3 DNA reads TGTGCCAGCAGCCAGACAGGGGGCTGGGAGCAGTACGTC. Translated, it gives CASSQTGGWEQYV.

This sequence joins TRBV15 and TRBJ1-1; a possible D gene is TRBD1 (6 bases). Trimming took off 8 bases at V and 1 base at J, with 11 bases between the two ends. Looked up from germline, CDR1 is LNHNV and CDR2 is YYDKDF (reference sequence). The CDR3 extends over 13 amino acids. The CDR3 here is CATAGRGNTEAFF. DNA for the CDR3: TGTGCCACCGCAGGCAGGGGGAACACTGAAGCTTTCTTT.

This chain uses TRBV6-4 with TRBJ1-2; D is perhaps TRBD1 (5 bases). This CDR3 contains 14 residues. V shed 2 bases and J shed 3 bases, with 10 bases lying between them. The germline V gene has CDR1 MRHNA and CDR2 SNTAGT. The CDR3 sequence: CASSDGTDYYGYTF. In DNA form, the CDR3 reads TGTGCCAGCAGTGACGGGACTGACTACTATGGCTACACCTTC.

This clone was picked up one time. V is TRBV5-1 and J is TRBJ2-1; 9 bases align to TRBD2. V trimming: 0 bases; J trimming: 8 bases; junction bases outside the gene matches: 21. The CDR3 is made up of 20 amino acids. Per the germline V gene, CDR1 is SGHRS and CDR2 is YFSETQ. The CDR3 DNA sequence: TGCGCCAGCAGCTTGGCAGGCCCCGGGGTTTGGCCTAGCGGGACTCATGAGCAGTTCTTC. Translating gives CASSLAGPGVWPSGTHEQFF.

The CDR3 is CASSPNGGEQYV. The CDR3 region has the DNA TGCGCCAGCAGCCCCAACGGGGGTGAGCAGTACGTC. The rearrangement links TRBV5-1 to TRBJ2-7; D is perhaps TRBD2 (6 bases). Trimming took off 4 bases at V and 7 bases at J, with 12 bases between the two ends. CDR1 SGHRS and CDR2 YFSETQ come from the germline V gene. This CDR3 spans 12 amino acids.

This clone was detected once. This chain connects TRBV5-5 to TRBJ1-4; D uncertain. CDR3 length: 14 residues. Deletions cut 4 bases from V and 6 bases from J, with 13 bases between. The germline gives CDR1 SGHKS, CDR2 YYEKEE (reference sequence). The DNA for the CDR3 is TGTGCCAGCAGCGATGTGGGGAGGGATGAAAAACTGTTTTTT. It specifies CASSDVGRDEKLFF.

The V gene is TRBV28, the J gene TRBJ2-7; a possible D gene is TRBD1 (10 bases). Germline CDR1 reads MDHEN; CDR2 reads SYDVKM. The CDR3 spans 15 residues. The ends were cut back, 6 bases at V and 11 bases at J, with 26 bases in the middle. CDR3 bases: TGTGCCAGCAGCCCTAGCGGGACAGGGGCCCTTTTCGAGTACTTC. Translation: CASSPSGTGALFEYF.

J is TRBJ1-2 and V is TRBV2, with D unclear. From germline, CDR1 is SNHLY and CDR2 FYNNEI. The CDR3 has 14 amino acids. V shed 6 bases and J shed 4 bases, with 15 bases lying between them. The CDR3 DNA reads TGTGCCAGCAGCGGGGAGGCGCTGCCCTATGGCTACACCTTC. Translated, it gives CASSGEALPYGYTF.

The J gene is TRBJ2-7, the V gene TRBV20-1, with D perhaps matching TRBD2 (5 bases). This CDR3 is 13 amino acids long. Trimming removed 3 bases from V and 3 bases from J, with 12 bases in between. Germline lookup yields CDR1 DFQATT and CDR2 SNEGSKA (reference sequence). The CDR3 coding sequence is TGCAGTGCTAGTGTCGGGATGGGCTACGAGCAGTACTTC. This sequence encodes CSASVGMGYEQYF.

The chain recombines TRBV2 with TRBJ2-7; D uncertain. The CDR3 is made up of 12 amino acids. CDR1 is SNHLY and CDR2 is FYNNEI in the germline V gene. Deletions cut 4 bases from V and 1 base from J, with 5 bases between. CDR3 residues: CASSVLSYEQYF. The CDR3 region has the DNA TGTGCCAGCAGTGTACTGTCCTACGAGCAGTACTTC.

The chain carries TRBV5-8 and TRBJ1-5; D call uncertain. Per the germline V gene, CDR1 is SGHTS and CDR2 is YDEGEE. The CDR3 is 11 amino acids. V was trimmed by 3 bases and J by 6 bases, leaving 4 bases between them. The CDR3 DNA sequence: TGTGCCAGCAGCTGGAGTCAGCCCCAGCATTTT. Its protein is CASSWSQPQHF.

The rearrangement links TRBV11-2 to TRBJ2-7, with D perhaps TRBD1 (6 bases). The CDR3 runs 13 residues. The ends were cut back, 2 bases at V and 7 bases at J, with 12 bases in the middle. CDR1 SGHAT and CDR2 FQNNGV come from the germline V gene. The CDR3 sequence: CASSLSRGWEQYF. CDR3 DNA: TGTGCCAGCAGCTTATCCAGGGGTTGGGAGCAGTACTTC.